The present T cell receptor beta chain was sequenced within a study of cytomegalovirus exposure and HLA in healthy donors. The PCR ran on 60 Vbeta and 13 Jbeta primers. Data came from immunoSEQ multiplex PCR; TCRdb stores just in-frame clones and leaves some out. The table includes 94,000 or so clones, around 71% detected once. V was pared by 8 bases and J by 3 bases, with 7 bases of the junction left unmatched. Germline values: CDR1 SNHLY, CDR2 FYNNEI. The CDR3 loop spans 15 amino acids. The sequenced sample was PBMCs. The chain employs TRBV2 and TRBJ2-5, with TRBD1 matching over 12 bases. The sequence was obtained from a man aged 60 to 69 in good health and CMV-seronegative. In DNA form, the CDR3 reads TGTGCCAGCTCGGGACAGGGGGCGGGTAAAGAGACCCAGTACTTC. Protein product: CASSGQGAGKETQYF. The entire variable domain, with the rest obtained from reference TRBV2 and TRBJ2-5, is as follows: EPEVTQTPSHQVTQMGQEVILRCVPISNHLYFYWYRQILGQKVEFLVSFYNNEISEKSEIFDDQFSVERPDGSNFTLKIRSTKLEDSAMYFCASSGQGAGKETQYFGPGTRLLVL.